The present T cell receptor beta chain was sequenced within a study of blood T cell repertoires in COVID-19 (dated by TCRdb to 2018 to 2020). With regard to the full study: The collaborator samples originated in the United States, Italy and Spain and spanned the acute and convalescent phases of COVID-19. The material from the prospective study consisted of cDNA or gDNA derived from T cells, B-cell-depleted T cells, or PBMCs. Subjects who had been exposed to COVID-19, were actively infected with it, or had recovered from it provided the deeply sampled blood TCRbeta repertoires that made up the dataset. A freely available public database, intended as a resource for researchers studying the immune response to SARS-CoV-2, is where the repertoires were released. The samples were drawn from the first 160 participants of the ongoing ImmuneRACE study and from over 950 subjects provided by 6 global collaborators. Sample metadata almost always included a de-identified subject ID, COVID-19 status, age in years and sex. HLA class I and class II types, where available, came from metadata supplied by the sample provider rather than from assay-based typing.

General study outcomes and caveats: How much clinical and demographic metadata was included differed by source and by participant, and the metadata was provided uncurated.

From a lookup of the germline V gene (reference sequence), CDR1 and CDR2 are LNHNV and YYDKDF. V lost 3 bases and J lost 6 bases; the stretch between them is 10 bases long. The CDR3 contains 13 residues, cysteine and phenylalanine counted. This entry keeps only the CDR3 DNA: 39 bases, framed from base 1. Participants in the prospective study were aged roughly 18 to 90 years, lived in more than 20 United States geographic areas, and enrolled through a virtual design. Cohort assignment in the prospective study relied on participant-reported clinical history from a screening survey and a study questionnaire. For ImmuneRACE Cohort 3, a participant was defined as recovered based on two consecutive negative NP/OP PCR tests, clearance by a healthcare professional, or resolution of symptoms. In the prospective study, mobile phlebotomists collected whole blood, serum and a nasopharyngeal or oropharyngeal swab from each participant. Over an approximately 2-month period, participants in the prospective study had the option of providing additional blood draws and questionnaires. Prospective study blood samples were shipped either frozen or at room temperature before DNA extraction.

Concerning this clone itself: Its binding antigen is unknown. The sample holds no much larger clone one base away, and base qualities are not on file.

TCRbeta CDR3 regions were amplified from genomic DNA using the immunoSEQ Assay, a bias-controlled multiplex PCR. As for how the authors treated the data: The number of nucleated cells in each sample was estimated by amplification of reference gene primers within the assay. To quantify the absolute abundance of each unique TCRbeta CDR3 rearrangement, sequence reads were collapsed and filtered. For each sample, productive Simpson clonality was calculated by taking the square root of Simpson's diversity index across productive rearrangements. TCRdb took over this immuneACCESS table, retaining in-frame rearrangements with V and J assigned. Such tables are incomplete; in checked studies, under half of the missing clones stem from an unresolved V gene, and the remainder is unexplained. The DNA gave D and trimming, while V, J and clone size come from that table. The sample includes hundreds of thousands of clones, with approximately 88% observed a single time. The ten largest clones capture about 5.7% of the sample.

The sequenced sample consisted of PBMCs or T cells enriched from blood (not recorded which). The TCR comes from a woman between 35 and 50 years old who had recovered from COVID-19. The chain joins TRBV15 to TRBJ2-3, with a weak D call of TRBD2 (5 bases match). The nucleotide sequence is given as TGTGCCACCAGCAGGCAAGCGGCCGATACGCAGTATTTT. Translated, this gives CATSRQAADTQYF.